The clone carrying this T cell receptor beta chain was observed once. The antigen remains unidentified. This sample was included in a study of T cells in localized non-small cell lung cancer. Clones were read by immunoSEQ multiplex PCR, and TCRdb kept only the in-frame ones, dropping some. The sample has 25,000 to 30,000 clones; around 93% are singletons. Study conclusions and caveats: Uninvolved adjacent lung, not tumor, had the highest T cell clonality. Researchers found a median around 50 of the top 100 tumor clones in adjacent lung.

The V end lost 6 bases, the J end lost 6 bases, and 14 bases lay between the germline ends. Germline V gene data show CDR1 as LNHDA and CDR2 as SQIVND (reference sequence). This CDR3 has 14 residues. The sample in question was peripheral blood, obtained before any cancer treatment. The TCR originated in a female donor over 55 with stage I lung adenocarcinoma. This chain connects TRBV19 to TRBJ2-2, with no clear D. The DNA for the CDR3 is TGTGCCAGTAGCTATACCGGTGGAGCCGGGGAGCTGTTTTTT. This translates into CASSYTGGAGELFF.